This entry concerns a single TCR beta chain. This sample is drawn from a study of T-cell reconstitution after alpha-beta-depleted transplantation in children. V was shortened by 1 base and J by 0 bases, with 12 bases between the two germline ends. Germline V lookup: CDR1 DFQATT, CDR2 SNEGSKA (reference sequence). This CDR3 spans 16 amino acids. This sample's TCRbeta library carried unique molecular identifier barcodes. TCRdb called the PCR reads again in MiXCR, with one record for every CDR3 protein. The sample includes 200,000 to 250,000 distinct CDR3 sequences, roughly 8.3% seen only once; the top ten take about 40%.

Sequenced material: PBMCs, mostly from graft donor cells, taken 360 days after TCRalphabeta/CD19-depleted stem cell transplant. This chain connects TRBV20-1 to TRBJ2-2; D tentatively reads TRBD1 or TRBD2 (5 bases each). The receptor was derived from a male patient aged 2-9 years who had a stem cell transplant for acute myeloid leukemia, so the T cells may come from the graft donor. The DNA of the CDR3 is TGCAGTGCTAGAGGGGGGATCGGGGCGAACACCGGGGAGCTGTTTTTT. Protein: CSARGGIGANTGELFF.